This entry lists 17 T cell receptor beta chains sequenced from one sample in a study of blood T cell repertoires in COVID-19. Clones were read by immunoSEQ multiplex PCR, and TCRdb kept only the in-frame ones, dropping some. The sample lists fewer than 20,000 clones, just over 85% occurring once. The source material was peripheral blood. All receptors come from a human donor in a cohort sampled during active COVID-19.

The rearrangement uses TRBV6-2 or TRBV6-3 and TRBJ2-7; no reliable D call. The germline V gene has CDR1 MNHEY and CDR2 SVGEGT. There are 13 residues in the CDR3. V lost 4 bases and J 9 bases, leaving 16 bases between the germline ends. This CDR3 reads CASSFAATRPQYF. The CDR3 DNA reads as TGTGCCAGCAGTTTTGCCGCGACAAGGCCGCAGTACTTC.

This clone was seen only once. This chain links TRBV10-1 with TRBJ2-7, with D perhaps TRBD2 (6 bases). CDR3 length: 16 residues. Germline-derived CDR1 and CDR2 are WNHNN and SYGVQD (reference sequence). The V and J ends lost 3 bases and 0 bases respectively, with 15 bases between them. CDR3 nucleotide sequence: TGCGCCAGCAGTGACGATGGGACTGCTAGCTCCTACGAGCAGTACTTC. This codes for CASSDDGTASSYEQYF.

V and J are TRBV10-2 and TRBJ2-3; D remains ambiguous. This CDR3 is 11 amino acids long. Germline V gene sequence: CDR1 WSHSY, CDR2 SAAADI. The V gene lost 7 bases and the J gene lost 2 bases, with 4 bases spanning the gap. CDR3: CASTNTDTQYF. The CDR3 DNA reads TGCGCCAGCACCAACACAGATACGCAGTATTTT.

This chain uses TRBV7-6 with TRBJ2-3; 8 bases are shared with TRBD2. Germline V gene lookup returns CDR1 SGHVS and CDR2 FNYEAQ. Trimming took 4 bases from V and 2 from J; bases not matched to a gene: 11. CDR3 length: 17 amino acids. CDR3: CASSSPTGTSPTDTQYF. The DNA of the CDR3 is TGTGCCAGCAGCTCCCCCACCGGGACTAGTCCCACAGATACGCAGTATTTT.

V gene TRBV2 combines with J gene TRBJ1-2, with 7 bases matching TRBD1. The CDR3 covers 19 residues. The V segment lost 0 bases and the J segment 0 bases; nucleotides outside the gene matches: 13. Germline V gene data show CDR1 as SNHLY and CDR2 as FYNNEI. The CDR3 bases are TGTGCCAGCAGTGAAGCGGGAGTCCGGGACAGTACCTCTAACTATGGCTACACCTTC. Its protein product is CASSEAGVRDSTSNYGYTF.

CDR3: CASSPLGDSYEQYF. CDR3 DNA sequence: TGTGCCAGCAGCCCCCTAGGGGACTCCTACGAGCAGTACTTC. The V and J genes are TRBV5-6 and TRBJ2-7, with D possibly matching TRBD1 (5 bases). Germline CDR1 and CDR2: SGHDT and YYEEEE. V lost 4 bases, J lost 0 bases, and 11 bases lay in between. This CDR3 region has 14 residues.

J is TRBJ2-7 and V is TRBV6-1; 11 bases are a match to TRBD2. The CDR3 is 15 amino acids. Germline CDR1 is MNHNS and CDR2 is SASEGT. V trimming: 2 bases; J trimming: 5 bases; junction bases outside the gene matches: 5. CDR3 nucleotide sequence: TGTGCCAGCAGTGAATATGTAGCGGGGGGGGACGAGCAGTACTTC. Amino acids: CASSEYVAGGDEQYF.

V gene TRBV3-1 (or the pseudogene TRBV3-2) combines with J gene TRBJ2-1; no clear D gene. CDR3 length: 15 residues. Trimming removed 2 bases at V and 2 bases at J, with 10 bases between. Germline-derived CDR1 and CDR2 are LGHDT and YNNKEL (reference sequence). CDR3 sequence reads: CASSQSLVAYNEQFF. The CDR3 DNA follows: TGTGCCAGCAGCCAATCGCTAGTGGCCTACAATGAGCAGTTCTTC.

The chain combines TRBV2 with TRBJ1-5; D is unresolved. The CDR3 totals 16 residues. Looked up from germline, CDR1 is SNHLY and CDR2 is FYNNEI. V was trimmed by 1 base and J by 0 bases, leaving 10 bases between them. The CDR3 DNA reads TGTGCCAGCAGTGAAGTTAGTGTATATAGCAATCAGCCCCAGCATTTT. Its protein product is CASSEVSVYSNQPQHF. Looking up the rest from reference TRBV2 and TRBJ1-5 gives the full variable domain: EPEVTQTPSHQVTQMGQEVILRCVPISNHLYFYWYRQILGQKVEFLVSFYNNEISEKSEIFDDQFSVERPDGSNFTLKIRSTKLEDSAMYFCASSEVSVYSNQPQHFGDGTRLSIL.

The chain carries TRBV7-3 and TRBJ2-3, with 7 bases aligning to TRBD2. The J segment lost 3 bases and the V segment lost 1 base, leaving 4 bases of the junction unmatched. Germline V lookup: CDR1 SGHTA, CDR2 FQGTGA. The CDR3 consists of 15 residues. The CDR3 spells CASSLIGGRTDTQYF. The CDR3 coding sequence is TGTGCCAGCAGCTTAATCGGGGGGAGAACAGATACGCAGTATTTT.

J is TRBJ2-7 and V is TRBV5-4; 7 bases fit TRBD1. Trimming removed 4 bases from V and 0 bases from J; junction bases left unmatched: 7. Germline V gives CDR1 SGHNT, CDR2 YYREEE (reference sequence). The CDR3 totals 15 residues. CDR3 DNA: TGTGCCAGCAGCCGGGGACAGCGACCCTCCTACGAGCAGTACTTC. This encodes CASSRGQRPSYEQYF.

This chain connects TRBV12-5 to TRBJ1-2, with TRBD1 as a possible D gene (5 bases). From germline, CDR1 is LGHNT and CDR2 FRNRAP. The CDR3 length is 15 residues. V dropped 1 base and J dropped 6 bases, with 15 bases sitting between them. The CDR3 sequence is CASGLEIRQLHGYTF. CDR3 coding DNA: TGTGCTAGTGGTTTGGAAATTCGACAGCTACATGGCTACACCTTC.

This chain uses TRBV7-9 with TRBJ2-7; 11 nucleotides match TRBD1. CDR3 length equals 15 residues. Trimming at V came to 8 bases and at J to 3 bases, leaving 9 bases not matched to a gene. Germline CDR1 is SEHNR and CDR2 is FQNEAQ (reference sequence). CDR3 protein: CASRTTGTGGYEQYF. CDR3 nucleotides: TGTGCCAGCCGAACCACCGGGACAGGGGGCTACGAGCAGTACTTC.

The J gene is TRBJ1-2, the V gene TRBV19; the D is unclear. Trimming took off 1 base at V and 2 bases at J, with 11 bases between the two ends. The CDR3 consists of 15 residues. From germline, CDR1 is LNHDA and CDR2 SQIVND (reference sequence). The CDR3 sequence: CASSIAGIGNYGYTF. The CDR3 DNA sequence: TGTGCCAGTAGTATAGCAGGCATCGGAAACTATGGCTACACCTTC. The variable domain in full, with the rest retrieved from reference TRBV19 and TRBJ1-2, is DGGITQSPKYLFRKEGQNVTLSCEQNLNHDAMYWYRQDPGQGLRLIYYSQIVNDFQKGDIAEGYSVSREKKESFPLTVTSAQKNPTAFYLCASSIAGIGNYGYTFGSGTRLTVV.

The V and J genes are TRBV28 and TRBJ2-1, with 9 positions matching TRBD1. The trim removed 8 bases at V and 4 bases at J, leaving 6 bases unmatched. Germline V lookup: CDR1 MDHEN, CDR2 SYDVKM. The CDR3 consists of 14 residues. The CDR3 reads CASSGTGNYNEQFF. The CDR3 DNA reads as TGTGCCAGCTCGGGGACAGGGAATTACAATGAGCAGTTCTTC.

The chain uses TRBV19 and TRBJ2-7, with 15 bases that match TRBD2. The CDR3 runs 18 residues. Germline V CDR1 and CDR2: LNHDA, SQIVND (reference sequence). Unmatched junction bases numbered 18, after V lost 6 bases and J lost 9 bases. CDR3 sequence reads: CASRDTGTSGGNLRWQYF. CDR3 coding DNA: TGTGCCAGTAGAGACACCGGGACTAGCGGGGGGAACCTACGATGGCAGTACTTC.

This sequence joins TRBV6-5 and TRBJ1-2; D call uncertain. CDR3 length: 13 amino acids. The V gene's germline CDR1 is MNHEY and CDR2 SVGAGI. Between the trimmed V and J ends, which lost 6 bases and 6 bases, there was a span of 14 bases. The CDR3 DNA follows: TGTGCCAGCAGACGGGAGAGGGCTCATGGCTACACCTTC. This gives the protein CASRRERAHGYTF.